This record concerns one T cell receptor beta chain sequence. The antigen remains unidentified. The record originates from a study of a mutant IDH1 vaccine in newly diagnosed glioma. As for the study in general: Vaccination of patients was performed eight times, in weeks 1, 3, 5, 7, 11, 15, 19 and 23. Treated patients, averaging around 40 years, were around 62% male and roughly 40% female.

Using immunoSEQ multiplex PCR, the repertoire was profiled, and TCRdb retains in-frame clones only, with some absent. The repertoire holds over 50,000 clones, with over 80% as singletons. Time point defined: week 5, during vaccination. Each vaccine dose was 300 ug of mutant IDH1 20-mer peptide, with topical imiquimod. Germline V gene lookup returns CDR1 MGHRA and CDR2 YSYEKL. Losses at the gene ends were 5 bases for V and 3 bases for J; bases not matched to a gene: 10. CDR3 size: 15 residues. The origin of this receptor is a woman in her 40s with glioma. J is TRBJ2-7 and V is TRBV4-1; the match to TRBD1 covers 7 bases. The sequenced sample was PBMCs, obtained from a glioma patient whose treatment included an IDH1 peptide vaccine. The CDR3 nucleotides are TGCGCCAGCAGCTCAACATATCGACAGGGCTACGAGCAGTACTTC. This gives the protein CASSSTYRQGYEQYF.